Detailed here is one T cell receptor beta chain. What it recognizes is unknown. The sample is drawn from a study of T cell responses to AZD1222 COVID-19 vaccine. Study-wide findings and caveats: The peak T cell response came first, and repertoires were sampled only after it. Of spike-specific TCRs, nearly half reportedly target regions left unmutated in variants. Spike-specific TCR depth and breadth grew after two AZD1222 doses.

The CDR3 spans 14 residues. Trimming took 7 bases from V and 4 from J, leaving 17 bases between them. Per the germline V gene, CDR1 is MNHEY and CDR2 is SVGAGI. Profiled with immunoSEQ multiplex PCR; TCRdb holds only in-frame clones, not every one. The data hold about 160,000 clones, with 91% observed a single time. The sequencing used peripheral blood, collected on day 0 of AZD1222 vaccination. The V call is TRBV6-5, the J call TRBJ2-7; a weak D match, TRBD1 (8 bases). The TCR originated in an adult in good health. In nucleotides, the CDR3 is TGTGCCAGCAAAGCGGGACAGGAGAGGTACGAGCAGTACTTC. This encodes CASKAGQERYEQYF.